The following is a T cell receptor beta chain sequence with its context. What it binds is unknown. This entry belongs to a study of OX40 agonist ivuxolimab in advanced cancers. Overall study: Patient treatment consisted of intravenous ivuxolimab administration every 2 weeks at 0.01 to 10 mg/kg. The diagnoses of dose-escalation patients were hepatocellular carcinoma, melanoma, renal cell or head and neck cancer. General observations from the study: Normalized T-cell clonal expansion was also low in a subset of nonresponders. Expanded peripheral T cell antigen specificity was not determined.

In germline, CDR1 is SGHVS, CDR2 FQNEAQ. This CDR3 comprises 13 residues. V dropped 4 bases and J dropped 4 bases, with 11 bases sitting between them. Method: immunoSEQ multiplex PCR; TCRdb's copy keeps in-frame clones and lacks some. The data hold about 33,000 clones, with 65% to 75% observed a single time. The receptor was isolated from an adult with an advanced solid tumor such as melanoma, head and neck, liver or kidney cancer. The sequences come from CD4+ or CD8+ T cells sorted from blood, collected in a trial of the OX40 agonist ivuxolimab. The rearrangement uses TRBV7-8 and TRBJ2-7, with a weak D call TRBD1 (6 bases). CDR3 nucleotides: TGTGCCAGCAGCTCACCGGGACAATACGAGCAGTACGTC. Amino acid sequence: CASSSPGQYEQYV.